This entry lists 3 T cell receptor beta chains sequenced from one sample in a study of blood T cell repertoires in COVID-19. The table came from immunoSEQ multiplex PCR; TCRdb's copy has only in-frame clones and leaves some out. The sample lists under 300,000 clones; 80% to 90% were seen once. The sample consisted of peripheral blood. These receptors came from a man in his fifties or sixties with acute or convalescent COVID-19.

This CDR3 reads CASSHGQGVFYEQYF. CDR3 DNA: TGTGCCAGCAGCCACGGACAGGGAGTTTTCTACGAGCAGTACTTC. This chain connects TRBV5-4 to TRBJ2-7, with TRBD1 identical over 8 bases. Germline lookup yields CDR1 SGHNT and CDR2 YYREEE (reference sequence). The CDR3 runs to 15 residues. V lost 4 bases, J lost 3 bases, and 9 bases stayed unmatched.

J is TRBJ1-5 and V is TRBV19; a weak D match, TRBD1 (6 bases). The V end lost 4 bases, the J end lost 4 bases, and 20 bases lay between the germline ends. This CDR3 is 17 amino acids long. In germline, CDR1 is LNHDA, CDR2 SQIVND (reference sequence). The CDR3 DNA sequence: TGTGCCAGTAGTAAGGGACAAAGCCTTACCCGAAATCAGCCCCAGCATTTT. It is translated as CASSKGQSLTRNQPQHF.

The chain recombines TRBV5-8 with TRBJ1-1, with 8 bases lining up with TRBD1. From germline, CDR1 is SGHTS and CDR2 YDEGEE. The CDR3 is 17 amino acids. With V trimmed by 0 bases and J by 1 base, 8 bases remained unmatched. The CDR3 nucleotides read TGTGCCAGCAGCTTGGCCTTGGCAGGGGGCTGGAACACTGAAGCTTTCTTT. It codes for CASSLALAGGWNTEAFF. Combining the CDR3 with reference TRBV5-8 and TRBJ1-1 gives the whole variable domain EAGVTQSPTHLIKTRGQQATLRCSPISGHTSVYWYQQALGLGLQFLLWYDEGEERNRGNFPPRFSGRQFPNYSSELNVNALELEDSALYLCASSLALAGGWNTEAFFGQGTRLTVV.